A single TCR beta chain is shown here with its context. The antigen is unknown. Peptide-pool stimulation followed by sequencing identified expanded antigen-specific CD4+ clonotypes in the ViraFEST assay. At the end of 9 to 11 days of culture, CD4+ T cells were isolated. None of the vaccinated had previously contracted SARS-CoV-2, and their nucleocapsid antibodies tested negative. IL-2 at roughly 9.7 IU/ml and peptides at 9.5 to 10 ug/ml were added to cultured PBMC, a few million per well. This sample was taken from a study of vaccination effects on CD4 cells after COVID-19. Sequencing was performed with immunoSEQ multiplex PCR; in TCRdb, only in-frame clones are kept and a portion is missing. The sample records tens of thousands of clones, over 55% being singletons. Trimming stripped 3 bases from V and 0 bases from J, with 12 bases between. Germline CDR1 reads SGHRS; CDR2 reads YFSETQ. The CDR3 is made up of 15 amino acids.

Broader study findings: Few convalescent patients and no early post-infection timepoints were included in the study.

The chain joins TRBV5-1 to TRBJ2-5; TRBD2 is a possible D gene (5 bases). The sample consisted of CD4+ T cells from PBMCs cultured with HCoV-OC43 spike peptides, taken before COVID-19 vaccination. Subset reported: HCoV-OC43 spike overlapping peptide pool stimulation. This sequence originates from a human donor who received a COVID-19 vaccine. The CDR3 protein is CASSSGSQHQETQYF. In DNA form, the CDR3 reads TGCGCCAGCAGCTCGGGAAGCCAACACCAAGAGACCCAGTACTTC.